This is a list of T cell receptor beta chains from one sample in a study of CD8+ T cells in alopecia areata. Assay: immunoSEQ multiplex PCR; the TCRdb copy retains only in-frame clones and omits some. The data show 120,000 to 150,000 clones, roughly 86% seen once. This specimen was CD8+ T cells sorted from blood, taken at week 4, from a patient treated with tofacitinib. The receptors were gathered from a human donor with alopecia areata. Each CDR3 is given with its conserved first and last residue. The D gene is left open where the match is weak. The size of a clone is reported for some rows only, either as once, few or many, or as a class for expanded clones.

clone_size d_call j_call v_call cdr3_aa cdr3_nt
NA TRBD2 TRBJ2-7 TRBV13 CASSSAGEGSYEQYF TGTGCCAGCAGCTCAGCGGGGGAGGGCTCCTACGAGCAGTACTTC
NA NA TRBJ2-1 TRBV10-3 CAISEIENSYNEQFF TGTGCCATCAGTGAGATAGAAAACTCCTACAATGAGCAGTTCTTC
NA NA TRBJ2-1 TRBV27 CASSLSRGNEQFF TGTGCCAGCAGTTTATCTAGGGGCAATGAGCAGTTCTTC
once TRBD2 TRBJ2-1 TRBV27 CASSSISGEFHNEQFF TGTGCCAGCAGTAGTATTAGCGGGGAATTTCACAATGAGCAGTTCTTC
once TRBD1 TRBJ2-7 TRBV28 CAIDRGISYEQYF TGTGCCATCGACAGGGGAATATCCTACGAGCAGTACTTC
NA TRBD2 TRBJ2-5 TRBV7-8 CASSLLAGEETQYF TGTGCCAGCAGCTTGCTAGCGGGAGAAGAGACCCAGTACTTC
NA TRBD2 TRBJ2-5 TRBV7-9 CASSSSGSQETQYF TGTGCCAGCAGCTCTAGCGGGAGCCAAGAGACCCAGTACTTC
once NA TRBJ1-1 TRBV19 CASSIDRGGDTEAFF TGTGCCAGTAGTATAGATCGTGGGGGGGACACTGAAGCTTTCTTT
NA TRBD1 TRBJ2-3 TRBV4-1 CASSLGTVSTDTQYF TGCGCCAGCAGCCTCGGGACAGTTAGCACAGATACGCAGTATTTT
NA NA TRBJ2-7 TRBV29-1 CSVEDDNYEQYF TGCAGCGTTGAAGACGACAACTACGAGCAGTACTTC
NA NA TRBJ2-7 TRBV29-1 CSVEDVDNYEQYF TGCAGCGTTGAAGATGTTGACAACTACGAGCAGTACTTC
NA TRBD1 TRBJ1-2 TRBV29-1 CSVGTGGDYGYTF TGCAGCGTTGGGACAGGGGGTGACTATGGCTACACCTTC
NA TRBD2 TRBJ2-1 TRBV5-1 CASSLAASGSSSYNEQFF TGCGCCAGCAGCTTGGCCGCTAGCGGGTCCAGCTCCTACAATGAGCAGTTCTTC
once NA TRBJ2-1 TRBV29-1 CSVGRLKRDNEQFF TGCAGCGTTGGCAGATTGAAGCGGGACAATGAGCAGTTCTTC
NA NA TRBJ2-7 TRBV29-1 CSVVSGRIYEQYF TGCAGCGTTGTGAGTGGCAGAATCTACGAGCAGTACTTC
NA TRBD2 TRBJ2-1 TRBV27 CASSLSYPGLGYNEQFF TGTGCCAGCAGTTTATCGTATCCGGGACTAGGGTACAATGAGCAGTTCTTC
NA NA TRBJ1-5 TRBV4-1 CASSQDLYRDGQPQHF TGCGCCAGCAGCCAAGATTTATATAGGGACGGCCAGCCCCAGCATTTT